This note documents a single T cell receptor beta chain sequence. Its matching antigen is unknown. The TCR alpha and TCR beta cDNA libraries, bearing sample barcodes and UMIs, were generated by 5'RACE using constant-segment primers. Each CDR3 protein gets one entry after TCRdb re-called the 5' RACE reads with MiXCR. The sample yields 150,000 to 200,000 distinct CDR3 sequences, about 14% seen once. This sample is drawn from a study of T-cell memory formation after mild COVID-19. Across the whole study: For the most part, TCR clusters were specific to one donor.

Findings and limits, study-wide: Some clones that responded turned up in pre-infection memory, which suggests that cross-reactive memory joined in.

This CDR3 region has 14 residues. V was shortened by 1 base and J by 2 bases, with 9 bases between the two germline ends. CDR1 is LNHDA and CDR2 is SQIVND in the germline V gene (reference sequence). What was sequenced was PBMCs or a T cell subset sorted from them (not recorded which). J is TRBJ2-7 and V is TRBV19; D is unresolved. The TCR originated in an adult woman who had mild COVID-19 (a few samples of this study predate the infection). Cell type and time point are not known. DNA of the CDR3: TGTGCCAGTAGTATAGCTCCACGCGCCTACGAGCAGTACTTC. It codes for CASSIAPRAYEQYF.